This TCR beta chain was obtained from a study of T cells after yellow fever vaccination. This clonotype has more than one count but fewer than ten. MiXCR, applied by TCRdb to the 5' RACE reads, yields one record per CDR3 protein. The sample has nearly 70,000 distinct CDR3 sequences; 5% to 8% are singletons. This clonotype was obtained from a man in his late teens or twenties who received the YFV17D yellow fever vaccine. Source: CD8+ T cells sorted from PBMCs, taken about 41 days after the first yellow fever vaccination.

In DNA form, the CDR3 reads TGTGCCAGCAGCCCCCGGGACATAAACACCGGGGAGCTGTTTTTT. This codes for CASSPRDINTGELFF. The V gene is TRBV6-1, the J gene TRBJ2-2; tentative D call: TRBD1 (6 bases). CDR1 MNHNS and CDR2 SASEGT come from the germline V gene. The CDR3 runs to 15 residues. V lost 6 bases, J lost 2 bases, and 13 bases lay in between.